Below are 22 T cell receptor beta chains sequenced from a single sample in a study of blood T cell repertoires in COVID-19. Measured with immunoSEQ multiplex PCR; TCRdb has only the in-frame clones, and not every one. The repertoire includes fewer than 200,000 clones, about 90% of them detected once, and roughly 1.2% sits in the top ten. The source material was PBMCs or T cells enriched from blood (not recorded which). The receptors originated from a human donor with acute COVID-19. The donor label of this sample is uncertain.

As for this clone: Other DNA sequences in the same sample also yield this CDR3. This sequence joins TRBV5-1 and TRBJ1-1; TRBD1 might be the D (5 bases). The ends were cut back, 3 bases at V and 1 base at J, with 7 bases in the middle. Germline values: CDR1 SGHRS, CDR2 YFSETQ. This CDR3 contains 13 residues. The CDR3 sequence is CASSSQGNTEAFF. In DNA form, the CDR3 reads TGCGCCAGCAGCTCCCAGGGGAACACTGAAGCTTTCTTT.

Here the CDR3 DNA reads TGTGCCAGCAGCTTATATGCGGGGGCTTTCAATGAGCAGTTCTTC. This translates into CASSLYAGAFNEQFF. V gene TRBV7-2 combines with J gene TRBJ2-1; D is perhaps TRBD2 (7 bases). The CDR3 sequence is 15 residues long. The germline V and J ends were trimmed by 2 bases and 6 bases, with 14 bases remaining between them. CDR1 is SGHTA and CDR2 is FQGNSA in the germline V gene.

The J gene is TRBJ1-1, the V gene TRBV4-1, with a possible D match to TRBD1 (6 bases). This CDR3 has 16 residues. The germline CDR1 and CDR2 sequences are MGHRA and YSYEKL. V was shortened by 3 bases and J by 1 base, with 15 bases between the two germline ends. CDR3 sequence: CASSQWGRGKNTEAFF. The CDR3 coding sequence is TGCGCCAGCAGCCAGTGGGGCAGGGGAAAGAACACTGAAGCTTTCTTT.

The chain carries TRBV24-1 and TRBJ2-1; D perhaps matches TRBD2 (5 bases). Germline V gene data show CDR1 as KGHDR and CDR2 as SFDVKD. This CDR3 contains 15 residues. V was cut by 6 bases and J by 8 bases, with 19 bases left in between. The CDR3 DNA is TGTGCCACCAGTACGACCTCGGCGGGTTTCTATGAGCAGTTCTTC. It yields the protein CATSTTSAGFYEQFF.

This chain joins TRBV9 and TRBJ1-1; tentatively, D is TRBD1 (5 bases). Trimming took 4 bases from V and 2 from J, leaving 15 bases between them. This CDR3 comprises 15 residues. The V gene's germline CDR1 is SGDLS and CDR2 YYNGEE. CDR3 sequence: CASSPHRGVNTEAFF. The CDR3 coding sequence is TGTGCCAGCAGCCCCCATCGGGGGGTAAACACTGAAGCTTTCTTT.

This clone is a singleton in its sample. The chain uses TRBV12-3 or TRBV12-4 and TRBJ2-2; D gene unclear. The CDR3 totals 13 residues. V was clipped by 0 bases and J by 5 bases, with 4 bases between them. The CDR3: CASSLAETGELFF. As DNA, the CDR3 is TGTGCCAGCAGTTTAGCCGAGACCGGGGAGCTGTTTTTT.

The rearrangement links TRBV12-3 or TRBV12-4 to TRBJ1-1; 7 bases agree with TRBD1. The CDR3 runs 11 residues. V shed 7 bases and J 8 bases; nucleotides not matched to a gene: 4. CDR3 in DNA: TGTGCCAGCATCAAGACAGGGGAAGCTTTCTTT. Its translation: CASIKTGEAFF.

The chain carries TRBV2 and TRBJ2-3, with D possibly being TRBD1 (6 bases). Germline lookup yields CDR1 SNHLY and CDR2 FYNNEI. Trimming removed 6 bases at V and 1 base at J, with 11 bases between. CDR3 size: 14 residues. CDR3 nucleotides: TGTGCCAGCAGACAGGGTGAAGGCACAGATACGCAGTATTTT. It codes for CASRQGEGTDTQYF.

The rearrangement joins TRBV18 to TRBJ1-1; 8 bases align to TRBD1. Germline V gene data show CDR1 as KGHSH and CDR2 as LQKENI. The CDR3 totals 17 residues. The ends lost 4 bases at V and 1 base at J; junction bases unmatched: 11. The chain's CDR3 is CASSRQRAGGRNTEAFF. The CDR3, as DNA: TGTGCCAGCTCACGACAGAGGGCAGGGGGCAGGAACACTGAAGCTTTCTTT.

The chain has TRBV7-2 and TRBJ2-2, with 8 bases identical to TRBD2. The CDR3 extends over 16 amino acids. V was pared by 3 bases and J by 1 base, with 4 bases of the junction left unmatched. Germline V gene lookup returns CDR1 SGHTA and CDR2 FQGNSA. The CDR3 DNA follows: TGTGCCAGCAGCTTGGTTACTAGCGGGAACACCGGGGAGCTGTTTTTT. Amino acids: CASSLVTSGNTGELFF. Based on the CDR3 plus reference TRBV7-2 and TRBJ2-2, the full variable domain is GAGVSQSPSNKVTEKGKDVELRCDPISGHTALYWYRQSLGQGLEFLIYFQGNSAPDKSGLPSDRFSAERTGGSVSTLTIQRTQQEDSAVYLCASSLVTSGNTGELFFGEGSRLTVL.

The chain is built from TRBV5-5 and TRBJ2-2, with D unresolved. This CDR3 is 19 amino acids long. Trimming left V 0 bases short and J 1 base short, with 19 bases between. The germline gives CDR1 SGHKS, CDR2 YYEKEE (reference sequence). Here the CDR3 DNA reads TGTGCCAGCAGCTTGGCCATAAACATGCGGCACTTGAACACCGGGGAGCTGTTTTTT. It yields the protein CASSLAINMRHLNTGELFF.

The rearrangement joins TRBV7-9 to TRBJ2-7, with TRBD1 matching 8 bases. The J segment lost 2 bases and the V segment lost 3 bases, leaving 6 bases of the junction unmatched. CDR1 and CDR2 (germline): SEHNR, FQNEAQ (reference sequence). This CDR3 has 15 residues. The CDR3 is CASSFGQGITYEQYF. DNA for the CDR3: TGTGCCAGCAGCTTCGGACAGGGAATAACCTACGAGCAGTACTTC.

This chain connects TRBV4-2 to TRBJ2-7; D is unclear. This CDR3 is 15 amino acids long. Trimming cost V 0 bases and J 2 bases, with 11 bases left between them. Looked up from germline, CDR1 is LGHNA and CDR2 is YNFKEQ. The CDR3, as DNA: TGTGCCAGCAGCCAAGAAAATTCCGAGACCTACGAGCAGTACTTC. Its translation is CASSQENSETYEQYF.

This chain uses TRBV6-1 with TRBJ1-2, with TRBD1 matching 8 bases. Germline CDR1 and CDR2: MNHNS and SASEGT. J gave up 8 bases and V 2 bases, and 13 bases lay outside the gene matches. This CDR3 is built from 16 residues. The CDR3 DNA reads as TGTGCCAGCAGTGAACTCCAACGACAGGGGATTCGGGGCTACACCTTC. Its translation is CASSELQRQGIRGYTF.

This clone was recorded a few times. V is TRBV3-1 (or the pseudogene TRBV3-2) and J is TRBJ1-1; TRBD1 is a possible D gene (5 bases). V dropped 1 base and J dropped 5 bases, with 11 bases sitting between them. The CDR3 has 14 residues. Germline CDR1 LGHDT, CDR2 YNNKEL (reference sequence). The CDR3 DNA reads TGTGCCAGCAGCCAAGGTTCGGGGGGTACTGAAGCTTTCTTT. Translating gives CASSQGSGGTEAFF.

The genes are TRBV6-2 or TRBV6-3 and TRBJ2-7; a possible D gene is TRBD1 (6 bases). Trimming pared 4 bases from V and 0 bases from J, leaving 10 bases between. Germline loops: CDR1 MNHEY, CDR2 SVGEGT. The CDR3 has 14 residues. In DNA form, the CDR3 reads TGTGCCAGCAGTTGGCCGGGACACTCCTACGAGCAGTACTTC. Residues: CASSWPGHSYEQYF.

CDR3 protein: CASSPGTSGAGTQYF. DNA of the CDR3: TGTGCCAGCAGCCCGGGGACTAGCGGGGCCGGTACCCAGTACTTC. V gene TRBV9 combines with J gene TRBJ2-5; 13 bases fit TRBD2. There are 15 residues in the CDR3. Germline CDR1 reads SGDLS; CDR2 reads YYNGEE. The junction had 8 bases not matched to a gene; V was cut back by 4 bases and J by 8 bases.

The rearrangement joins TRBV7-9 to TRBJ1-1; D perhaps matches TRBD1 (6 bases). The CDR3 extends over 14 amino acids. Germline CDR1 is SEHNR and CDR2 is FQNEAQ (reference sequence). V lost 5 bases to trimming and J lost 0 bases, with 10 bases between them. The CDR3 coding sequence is TGTGCCAGCAGCGTGGGACAACTGAACACTGAAGCTTTCTTT. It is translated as CASSVGQLNTEAFF.

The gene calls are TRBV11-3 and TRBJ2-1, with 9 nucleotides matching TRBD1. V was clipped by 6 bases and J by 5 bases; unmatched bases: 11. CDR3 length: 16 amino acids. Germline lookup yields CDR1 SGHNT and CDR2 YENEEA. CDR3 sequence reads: CASSHRPGQGDNEQFF. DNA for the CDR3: TGTGCCAGCAGTCACAGGCCGGGACAGGGTGACAATGAGCAGTTCTTC.

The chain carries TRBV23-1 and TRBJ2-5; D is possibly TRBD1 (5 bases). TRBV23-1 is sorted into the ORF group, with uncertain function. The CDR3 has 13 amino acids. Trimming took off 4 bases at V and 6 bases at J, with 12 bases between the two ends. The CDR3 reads CASSPPAGKTQYF. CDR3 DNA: TGCGCCAGCAGTCCTCCCGCAGGGAAGACCCAGTACTTC.

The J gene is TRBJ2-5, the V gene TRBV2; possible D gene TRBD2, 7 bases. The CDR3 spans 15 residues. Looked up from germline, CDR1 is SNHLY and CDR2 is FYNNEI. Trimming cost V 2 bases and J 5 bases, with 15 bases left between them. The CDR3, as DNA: TGTGCCAGCAGTGAATCGGCGGGGGCACGGGAGACCCAGTACTTC. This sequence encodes CASSESAGARETQYF.

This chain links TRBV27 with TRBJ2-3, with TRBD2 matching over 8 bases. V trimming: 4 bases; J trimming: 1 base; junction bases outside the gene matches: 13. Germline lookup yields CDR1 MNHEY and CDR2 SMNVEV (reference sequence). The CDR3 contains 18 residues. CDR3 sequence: CASSSRASGPGGTDTQYF. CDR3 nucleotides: TGTGCCAGCAGTTCCAGGGCTAGCGGGCCAGGGGGCACAGATACGCAGTATTTT.